The present TCR beta chain was sequenced within a study of T-cell memory formation after mild COVID-19 (dated by TCRdb to the early 2020s). Regarding the study in general: Most TCR sequence clusters were specific to one of the two donors. In two donors, T-cell clones that expanded and contracted after mild COVID-19 were tracked by sequencing TCRalpha and TCRbeta repertoires over time. The cohort comprised two young, previously healthy adult volunteers, one female and one male.

Ficoll-Paque density gradient centrifugation was the method used to isolate PBMCs. The sample holds many counts of this clonotype. No antigen is known for it. No per-base quality is available; no much larger clone lies one base away. V has 6 bases trimmed and J has 4 bases trimmed; junction bases matching no gene number 1. CDR1 SEHNR and CDR2 FQNEAQ are derived from the germline V gene (reference sequence). The CDR3 runs 13 amino acids, cysteine and phenylalanine included. Only the CDR3 part of the read is kept: 39 bases, read in frame from the first base. What the authors observed across the whole study: The study covered only a couple of mild cases, and larger cohorts including severe cases with pre-infection samples were considered necessary. Contracting CD4+ clones were located mainly in the CM and EM memory subsets, whereas CD8+ clones were found to be enriched in EMRA. Some responding clones were detected in pre-infection memory, which suggested that pre-existing cross-reactive memory T cells had joined the SARS-CoV-2 response. SARS-CoV-2 specificity of the second-wave clones peaking on day 37 was not confirmed. From day 15 to 85, contracting clones showed balanced CD4/CD8 phenotypes, whereas a second wave of clones that expanded from day 15 to 37 leaned towards CD4+.

Sequencing took place on an Illumina NovaSeq 6000. Using 5'RACE with constant-segment primers, TCRalpha and TCRbeta cDNA libraries were constructed, with sample barcodes and unique molecular identifiers added in the process. Trizol reagent was used to extract RNA from every sample. Library amplification was performed in two PCR steps, and a second sample barcode and Illumina TruSeq adapters were introduced in the second step. Sequencing of libraries was performed on an Illumina NovaSeq with 2 x 150 bp paired-end reads. The paper's processing steps were these. With migec v1.2.7, reads were demultiplexed and then collapsed into UMI-guided consensus sequences. Using mixcr v2.1.11, UMI consensuses were aligned to TRA and TRB V and J templates and then assembled into clonotypes. Expanded or contracted clonotypes were those called significant by both edgeR and NoisET, with noise models trained on biological replicates. edgeR calls used a false discovery rate-adjusted p below 0.01 and a log2 fold-change threshold of 1. As an exploratory analysis of dynamics, max-normalized trajectories of the 1000 most abundant clonotypes were examined by PCA with hierarchical clustering. Separately sequenced CD4+ and CD8+ repertoires were used to assign a CD4 or CD8 phenotype to each responding clone. Using fastp at Q25 and MiXCR, TCRdb reprocessed the public reads and kept productive beta chains. Under each unique CDR3 protein, matching rows form one entry showing the most common genes and DNA. Clone size and V and J calls follow TCRdb, not the original study. This sample holds around 260,000 distinct CDR3 sequences; roughly 15% were observed only once. The leading ten clones occupy 22% of the sample.

The receptor was derived from a man aged 18 to 29 who had mild COVID-19 (a few samples of this study predate the infection). The sample titles of this study are shuffled in the database, so cell type and time point are left out; the donor was told from shared clones. The source material was PBMCs or a T cell subset sorted from them (not recorded which). The V and J genes are TRBV7-9 and TRBJ1-5, and 9 junction bases match TRBD1. Read as DNA, the sequence is TGTGCCAGCAGAGGACAGGGGAATCAGCCCCAGCATTTT. This yields the protein CASRGQGNQPQHF.